This TCR beta chain comes out of a study of blood T cell repertoires in COVID-19. V lost 5 bases to trimming and J lost 3 bases; unmatched junction nucleotides: 5. Per the germline V gene, CDR1 is SNHLY and CDR2 is FYNNEI. This CDR3 comprises 15 residues. Produced via immunoSEQ multiplex PCR; TCRdb's table is partial and in-frame only. In the table there are roughly 40,000 clones, 73% of which are singletons. V is TRBV2 and J is TRBJ1-3; 9 nucleotides align to TRBD1. The sequencing input was peripheral blood. This sequence originates from a man older than 75 with acute or convalescent COVID-19. CDR3 nucleotides: TGTGCCAGCAGTTTACAGGGGGCGATTGGAAACACCATATATTTT. Amino acid sequence: CASSLQGAIGNTIYF.